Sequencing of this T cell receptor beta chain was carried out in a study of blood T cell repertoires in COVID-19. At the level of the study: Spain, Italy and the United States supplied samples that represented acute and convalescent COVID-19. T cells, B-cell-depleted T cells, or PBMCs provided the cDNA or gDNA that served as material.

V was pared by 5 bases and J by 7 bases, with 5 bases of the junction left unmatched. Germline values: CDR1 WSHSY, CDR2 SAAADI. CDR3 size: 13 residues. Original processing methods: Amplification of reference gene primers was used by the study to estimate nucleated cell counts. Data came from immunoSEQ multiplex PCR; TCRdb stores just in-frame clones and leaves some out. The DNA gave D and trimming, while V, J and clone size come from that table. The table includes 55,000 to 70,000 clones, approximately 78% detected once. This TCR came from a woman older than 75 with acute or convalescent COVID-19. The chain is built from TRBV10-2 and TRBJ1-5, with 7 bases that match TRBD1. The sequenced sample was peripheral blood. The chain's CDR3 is CASSLQGGQPQHF. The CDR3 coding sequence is TGCGCCAGCAGTCTCCAGGGGGGACAGCCCCAGCATTTT.